The clone carrying this T cell receptor beta chain was detected only a few times. The antigen is not known. This sample was included in a study of T cell responses to AZD1222 COVID-19 vaccine. The table came from immunoSEQ multiplex PCR; TCRdb's copy has only in-frame clones and leaves some out. The table includes roughly 120,000 clones, 70% to 90% detected once. Study observations and caveats: Of spike-specific TCRs, nearly half reportedly target regions left unmutated in variants. Seropositivity was recorded at baseline in only a handful of AZD1222 recipients.

The sequences come from peripheral blood, collected on day 0 of AZD1222 vaccination. The sequence was obtained from an adult in good health.

The CDR3 region is CASSRQEGNTIYF. CDR3 in DNA: TGTGCCAGCTCGCGCCAGGAGGGGAACACCATATATTTT. This chain connects TRBV10-3 to TRBJ1-3; tentative D call: TRBD1 (5 bases). CDR1 is ENHRY and CDR2 is SYGVKD in the germline V gene. V gave up 10 bases and J gave up 7 bases, with 17 bases separating them. The CDR3 sequence is 13 residues long.